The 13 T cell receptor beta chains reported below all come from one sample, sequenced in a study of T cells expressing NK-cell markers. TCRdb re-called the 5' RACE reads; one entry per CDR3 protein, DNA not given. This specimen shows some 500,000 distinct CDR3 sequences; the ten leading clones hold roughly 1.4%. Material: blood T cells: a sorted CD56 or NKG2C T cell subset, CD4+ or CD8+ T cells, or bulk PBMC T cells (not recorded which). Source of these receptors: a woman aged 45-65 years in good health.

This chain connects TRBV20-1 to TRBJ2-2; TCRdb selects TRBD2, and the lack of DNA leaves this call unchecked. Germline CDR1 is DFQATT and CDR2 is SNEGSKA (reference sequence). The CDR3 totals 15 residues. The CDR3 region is CSAPGPSGNTGELFF.

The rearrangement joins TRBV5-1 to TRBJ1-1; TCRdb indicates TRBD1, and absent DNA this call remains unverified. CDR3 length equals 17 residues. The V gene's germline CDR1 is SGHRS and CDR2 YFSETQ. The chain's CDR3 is CASSLEGPILMNTEAFF.

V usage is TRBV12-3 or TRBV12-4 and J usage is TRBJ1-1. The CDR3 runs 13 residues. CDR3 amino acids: CASSLVGRGEAFF.

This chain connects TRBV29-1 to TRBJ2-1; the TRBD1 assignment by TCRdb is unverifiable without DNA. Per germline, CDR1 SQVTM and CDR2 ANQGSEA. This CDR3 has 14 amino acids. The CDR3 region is CSAKGASAYNEQFF.

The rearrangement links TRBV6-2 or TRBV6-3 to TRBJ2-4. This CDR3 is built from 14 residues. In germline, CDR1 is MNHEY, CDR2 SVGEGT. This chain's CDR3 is CASKTRASKNIQYF.

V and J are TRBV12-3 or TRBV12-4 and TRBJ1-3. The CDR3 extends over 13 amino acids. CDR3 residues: CASSFVTGNTIYF.

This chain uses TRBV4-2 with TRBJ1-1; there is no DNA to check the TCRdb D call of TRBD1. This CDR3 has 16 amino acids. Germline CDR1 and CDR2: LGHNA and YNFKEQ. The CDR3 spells CASSQDMGGLNTEAFF.

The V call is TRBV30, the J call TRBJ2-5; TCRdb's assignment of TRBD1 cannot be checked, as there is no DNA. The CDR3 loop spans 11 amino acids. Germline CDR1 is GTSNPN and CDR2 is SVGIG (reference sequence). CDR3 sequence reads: CACGQKETQYF. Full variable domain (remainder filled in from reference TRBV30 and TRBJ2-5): SQTIHQWPATLVQPVGSPLSLECTVEGTSNPNLYWYRQAAGRGLQLLFYSVGIGQISSEVPQNLSASRPQDRQFILSSKKLLLSDSGFYLCACGQKETQYFGPGTRLLVL.

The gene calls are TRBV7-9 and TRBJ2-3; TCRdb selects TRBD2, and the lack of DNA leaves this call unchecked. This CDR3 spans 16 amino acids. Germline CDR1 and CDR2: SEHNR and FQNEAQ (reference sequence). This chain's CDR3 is CASSLVAGEGTDTQYF. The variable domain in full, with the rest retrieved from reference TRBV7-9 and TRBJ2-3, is DTGVSQNPRHKITKRGQNVTFRCDPISEHNRLYWYRQTLGQGPEFLTYFQNEAQLEKSRLLSDRFSAERPKGSFSTLEIQRTEQGDSAMYLCASSLVAGEGTDTQYFGPGTRLTVL.

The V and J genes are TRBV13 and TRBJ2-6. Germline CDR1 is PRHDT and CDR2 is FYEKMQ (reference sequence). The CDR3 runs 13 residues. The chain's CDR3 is CASTVAGANVLTF.

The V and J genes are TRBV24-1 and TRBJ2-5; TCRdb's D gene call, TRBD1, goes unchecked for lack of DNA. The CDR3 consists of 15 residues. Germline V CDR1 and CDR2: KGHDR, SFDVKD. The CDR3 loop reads CATSDSNPGRETQYF.

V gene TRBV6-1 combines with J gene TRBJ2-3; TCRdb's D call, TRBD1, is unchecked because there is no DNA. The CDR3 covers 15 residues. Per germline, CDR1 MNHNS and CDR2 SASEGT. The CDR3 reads CASETGWEGTDTQYF.

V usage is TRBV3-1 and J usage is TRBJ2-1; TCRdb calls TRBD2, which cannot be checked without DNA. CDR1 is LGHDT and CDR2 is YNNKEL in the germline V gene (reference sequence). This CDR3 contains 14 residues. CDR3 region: CASSKAGTSNEQFF.